A selection of T cell receptor beta chains follows, all from one sample in a study of T cell repertoires in cytomegalovirus infection. TCRdb called the reads again in MiXCR, with one record for every CDR3 protein. The sample has some 400,000 distinct CDR3 sequences; approximately 33% are singletons. Sequencing was carried out using PBMCs. The source of these receptors is a human donor in good health (CMV status not recorded). Some clones in this sample may be carry-over from other donors' samples. CDR3s include the opening cysteine and the closing phenylalanine or tryptophan.

v_gene,j_gene,CDR3aa
TRBV24-1,TRBJ2-2,CATIDFPGRNGELLF
TRBV6-2/TRBV6-3,TRBJ2-3,CASSTQGDTQYF
TRBV7-4,TRBJ2-1,CASSTDRGVLYNEQSF
TRBV7-9,TRBJ1-1,CASRSDGRTEAFF
TRBV19,TRBJ2-1,CASSILAGVDEQFF
TRBV15,TRBJ2-7,CATSRGRGKSSYEQYF
TRBV9,TRBJ1-1,CASSPVLQAPTAEAFF
TRBV6-6,TRBJ1-4,CASSSTRDIHFF
TRBV20-1,TRBJ1-2,CSARGRGYGYTF
TRBV7-9,TRBJ2-3,CASSYREAVGDTQYF
TRBV4-1,TRBJ2-7,CASSQVPGLDYEQYF
TRBV11-3,TRBJ2-3,CASSLGREGDTQYF
TRBV5-4,TRBJ1-1,CASSPMHLGGGVTEAFF
TRBV12-3/TRBV12-4,TRBJ2-5,CASSTMIRRPLGETQYF
TRBV24-1,TRBJ2-3,CATSDPGQGMDTQYF
TRBV28,TRBJ1-3,CASSSDSIGNTIYF
TRBV12-3/TRBV12-4,TRBJ2-2,CASSRTGGSGELFF
TRBV11-1,TRBJ1-2,CASSPGPSKLLNGYTF
TRBV6-6,TRBJ2-5,CASSSRLLAGEETQYF
TRBV19,TRBJ2-1,CASSMVRGPGGEQFF
TRBV7-2,TRBJ1-6,CASSLTGDNSPLHF
TRBV11-3,TRBJ2-7,CASSRHPEGYEQYF
TRBV11-2,TRBJ1-3,CASSLNSGAFGNPISF
TRBV27,TRBJ1-5,CAISFGGEVQPQHF
TRBV13,TRBJ2-7,CASSLWSGGRHEQYF
TRBV7-2,TRBJ2-1,CASSFATDYNEQFF
TRBV20-1,TRBJ2-7,CSAPGTRSSYEQYF
TRBV12-3/TRBV12-4,TRBJ1-1,CASSHWNLGSGKGAFF
TRBV4-1,TRBJ1-1,CASSQDNGNTEAFF